Below are 5 T cell receptor beta chains sequenced from a single sample in a study of T cell repertoires in cytomegalovirus infection. MiXCR, applied by TCRdb to the reads, yields one record per CDR3 protein. The data contain 830,000 or so distinct CDR3 sequences, around a third of them singletons. These receptors' targets are unknown. Sample: cultured CD8+ T cells from PBMCs, taken from culture after CMV antigen stimulation. These receptors were collected from a human donor in good health (CMV status not recorded). Some clones in this sample may be carry-over from other donors' samples.

This clonotype was counted only a few times. This chain connects TRBV7-9 to TRBJ2-1; tentative D call: TRBD1 (6 bases). CDR1 is SEHNR and CDR2 is FQNEAQ in the germline V gene (reference sequence). The CDR3 runs 19 residues. Trimming took 5 bases from V and 0 from J, leaving 23 bases between them. The CDR3 DNA reads as TGTGCCAGCAGCGATGTTGCAGGGGAGACCCCTAGCTCCTACAATGAGCAGTTCTTC. Translating gives CASSDVAGETPSSYNEQFF.

This clonotype was seen a few times. The chain carries TRBV7-9 and TRBJ2-2; perhaps TRBD2 as D (7 bases). V shed 3 bases and J shed 3 bases, with 17 bases lying between them. The V gene's germline CDR1 is SEHNR and CDR2 FQNEAQ (reference sequence). The CDR3 length is 17 residues. The CDR3 here is CASSLRPGAGDTGELFF. CDR3 coding DNA: TGTGCCAGCAGCTTGCGCCCGGGGGCGGGGGACACCGGGGAGCTGTTTTTT. The full variable domain, with the rest looked up from reference TRBV7-9 and TRBJ2-2, is DTGVSQNPRHKITKRGQNVTFRCDPISEHNRLYWYRQTLGQGPEFLTYFQNEAQLEKSRLLSDRFSAERPKGSFSTLEIQRTEQGDSAMYLCASSLRPGAGDTGELFFGEGSRLTVL.

The CDR3 sequence is CSANDRWNTEAFF. CDR3 nucleotides: TGCAGTGCTAATGACAGGTGGAACACTGAAGCTTTCTTT. The V gene is TRBV20-1, the J gene TRBJ1-1, with a weak D call TRBD1 (6 bases). Per germline, CDR1 DFQATT and CDR2 SNEGSKA (reference sequence). V lost 4 bases and J 1 base, leaving 10 bases between the germline ends. This CDR3 is built from 13 residues.

J is TRBJ1-6 and V is TRBV27; unclear D gene. The CDR3 is 13 residues long. CDR1 is MNHEY and CDR2 is SMNVEV in the germline V gene (reference sequence). V lost 8 bases to trimming and J lost 3 bases, with 8 bases between them. DNA of the CDR3: TGTGCCAGCCGGTTGAACTATAATTCACCCCTCCACTTT. Its protein product is CASRLNYNSPLHF.

This chain uses TRBV6-5 with TRBJ2-1; either TRBD1 or TRBD2 may fit D (5 bases each). The length of the CDR3 is 13 residues. The germline V gene has CDR1 MNHEY and CDR2 SVGAGI. V was clipped by 0 bases and J by 9 bases, with 9 bases between them. The CDR3 protein is CASSYSGVGEQFF. The CDR3 DNA reads as TGTGCCAGCAGTTACTCGGGGGTTGGTGAGCAGTTCTTC.